The rows below give T cell receptor beta chains drawn from one sample of a study of blood T cell repertoires in COVID-19. The data were produced by immunoSEQ multiplex PCR, yet TCRdb's version contains in-frame clones alone and is incomplete. The sample consists of 120,000 to 150,000 clones, about 90% of them appearing once. The sample consisted of peripheral blood. The receptors were sampled from a human donor in a cohort sampled during active COVID-19. Each CDR3 is given with its conserved first and last residue. A D gene is named only where the DNA matches it firmly. Clone size is shown for a subset of rows, as once, few, many or a class of expanded clone.

V	size	J	D	CDR3	DNA
TRBV3-1/TRBV3-2	.	TRBJ2-3	TRBD2	CASSQEWTSGRTDTQYF	TGTGCCAGCAGCCAAGAGTGGACTAGCGGGAGGACAGATACGCAGTATTTT
TRBV4-2	.	TRBJ2-1	TRBD2	CASSRSSVREYEQFF	TGTGCCAGCAGCCGTTCAAGCGTGCGGGAGTATGAGCAGTTCTTC
TRBV6-4	.	TRBJ1-1	.	CASRRTSGEGTEAFF	TGTGCCAGCCGTAGAACCTCAGGGGAGGGCACTGAAGCTTTCTTT
TRBV6-1	few	TRBJ1-4	.	CASSDRGFGTNEKLFF	TGTGCCAGCAGTGACAGGGGTTTTGGGACTAATGAAAAACTGTTTTTT
TRBV5-1	.	TRBJ2-5	.	CASSRVAGLETQYF	TGCGCCAGCAGCCGGGTTGCGGGCTTGGAGACCCAGTACTTC
TRBV6-5	.	TRBJ1-2	.	CASSYRSGDNGYTF	TGTGCCAGCAGTTACAGGTCAGGGGACAATGGCTACACCTTC
TRBV27	.	TRBJ2-5	TRBD2	CASSFYGREETQYF	TGTGCCAGCAGTTTCTATGGGAGGGAAGAGACCCAGTACTTC
TRBV13	.	TRBJ2-3	TRBD1	CASSLRGTGPDTQYF	TGTGCCAGCAGCTTAAGGGGGACAGGGCCGGATACGCAGTATTTT
TRBV29-1	.	TRBJ1-5	.	CSVGGAFNQPQHF	TGCAGCGTTGGCGGGGCCTTCAATCAGCCCCAGCATTTT
TRBV5-6	.	TRBJ2-7	TRBD1	CASSLLARTGIYEQYF	TGTGCCAGCAGCTTGCTAGCTAGGACAGGGATCTACGAGCAGTACTTC
TRBV29-1	few	TRBJ1-2	.	CSGWTSNYGYTF	TGCAGCGGATGGACTTCTAACTATGGCTACACCTTC
TRBV6-4	.	TRBJ2-7	.	CASSPQDNSYEQYF	TGTGCCAGCAGCCCCCAGGACAACTCCTACGAGCAGTACTTC
TRBV5-1	.	TRBJ2-7	.	CASSWAISYEQYF	TGCGCCAGCAGCTGGGCGATCTCCTACGAGCAGTACTTC
TRBV11-2	.	TRBJ1-1	TRBD1	CASSLATGAPSTEAFF	TGTGCCAGCAGCTTAGCAACAGGGGCCCCGAGCACTGAAGCTTTCTTT
TRBV23-1	.	TRBJ1-1	TRBD1	CASSDREDTEAFF	TGCGCCAGCAGTGACAGGGAAGACACTGAAGCTTTCTTT
TRBV4-3	.	TRBJ1-1	.	CASSHGGSTEAFF	TGCGCCAGCAGCCACGGGGGTAGCACTGAAGCTTTCTTT
TRBV15	.	TRBJ1-6	.	CATSRDRGRGGSPLHF	TGTGCCACCAGCAGAGATAGGGGCAGGGGCGGATCACCCCTCCACTTT
TRBV30	.	TRBJ1-2	TRBD1	CAWGSGTEVYYGYTF	TGTGCCTGGGGATCCGGGACAGAAGTCTACTATGGCTACACCTTC
TRBV6-5	.	TRBJ1-1	.	CASRHLQETAEAFF	TGTGCCAGCAGACATCTACAGGAAACCGCTGAAGCTTTCTTT
TRBV28	few	TRBJ1-1	.	CASSSGLEEAFF	TGTGCCAGCAGTTCCGGCCTGGAGGAAGCTTTCTTT
TRBV5-8	once	TRBJ2-7	.	CASNLVPYEQYF	TGTGCCAGCAATCTAGTTCCCTACGAGCAGTACTTC
TRBV2	.	TRBJ2-7	TRBD2	CASRPGLAGVLSEQYF	TGTGCCAGCAGACCGGGACTAGCGGGAGTGCTCTCCGAGCAGTACTTC
TRBV11-2	.	TRBJ2-2	.	CASSYRSTGELFF	TGTGCCAGCAGCTACAGGTCCACCGGGGAGCTGTTTTTT
TRBV2	.	TRBJ1-5	TRBD1	CASSPNRGPGQPQHF	TGTGCCAGCAGTCCTAACAGGGGGCCAGGTCAGCCCCAGCATTTT
TRBV4-3	.	TRBJ2-7	.	CASSQDRDPYYEQYF	TGCGCCAGCAGCCAAGACAGGGATCCGTACTACGAGCAGTACTTC
TRBV6-6	.	TRBJ1-6	TRBD1	CASKGQGVGNSPLHF	TGTGCCAGCAAAGGACAGGGGGTAGGGAATTCACCCCTCCACTTT
TRBV6-5	.	TRBJ2-3	TRBD1	CASSRTGLPDTQYF	TGTGCCAGCAGTCGGACAGGGCTCCCAGATACGCAGTATTTT
TRBV28	.	TRBJ1-2	.	CASSLPKAGGYTF	TGTGCCAGCAGTTTACCCAAGGCAGGAGGCTACACCTTC
TRBV5-1	.	TRBJ2-5	TRBD2	CASSPLAGVFMAQYF	TGCGCCAGCAGCCCCCTAGCGGGGGTTTTCATGGCCCAGTACTTC
TRBV27	.	TRBJ2-1	TRBD2	CASSLGGRVNEQFF	TGTGCCAGCAGTCTGGGAGGGCGGGTCAATGAGCAGTTCTTC
TRBV5-1	.	TRBJ2-1	TRBD2	CASSLGRESGEQFF	TGCGCCAGCAGCTTGGGGCGGGAGAGCGGTGAGCAGTTCTTC
TRBV4-3	.	TRBJ2-3	TRBD2	CASRDFSGRPVF	TGCGCCAGCCGGGACTTCAGCGGGAGGCCCGTCTTT
TRBV24-1	.	TRBJ2-3	TRBD2	CATSEGGGNQGTQYF	TGTGCCACCAGTGAGGGCGGGGGGAACCAAGGTACGCAGTATTTT
TRBV10-1	few	TRBJ2-2	TRBD2	CASRLAGDTGELFF	TGCGCCAGCAGACTAGCGGGGGACACCGGGGAGCTGTTTTTT
TRBV5-1	.	TRBJ2-3	TRBD2	CASSVEQEAGLGTDTQYF	TGCGCCAGCAGCGTGGAGCAAGAAGCGGGACTCGGCACAGATACGCAGTATTTT
TRBV15	.	TRBJ1-2	TRBD1	CATSRMDRTYGYTF	TGTGCCACCAGCAGGATGGACAGGACCTATGGCTACACCTTC
TRBV7-3	.	TRBJ2-5	TRBD2	CASSPSGGPAETQYF	TGTGCCAGCAGCCCTAGCGGGGGCCCGGCCGAGACCCAGTACTTC
TRBV5-1	.	TRBJ2-1	.	CASSLALGGPYNEQFF	TGCGCCAGCAGCTTGGCCTTAGGAGGTCCCTACAATGAGCAGTTCTTC
TRBV28	.	TRBJ2-7	TRBD1	CASSLFPKGTGSYEQYF	TGTGCCAGCAGTTTATTCCCCAAGGGGACAGGGAGCTACGAGCAGTACTTC
TRBV19	.	TRBJ1-1	TRBD1	CASSIYPGQGGSTEAFF	TGTGCCAGTAGTATCTACCCCGGACAGGGAGGATCCACTGAAGCTTTCTTT
TRBV7-9	once	TRBJ2-1	TRBD1	CASSLAVSGQTYNEQFF	TGTGCCAGCAGCTTAGCAGTATCGGGACAGACCTACAATGAGCAGTTCTTC
TRBV5-4	.	TRBJ2-2	TRBD2	CASSPALAGVTGELFF	TGTGCCAGCAGCCCCGCCCTCGCGGGGGTCACCGGGGAGCTGTTTTTT
TRBV5-5	.	TRBJ2-7	TRBD2	CASSSGTSGSYEQYF	TGTGCCAGCAGCTCAGGGACTAGCGGATCCTACGAGCAGTACTTC
TRBV28	.	TRBJ2-1	.	CASSPRNEQFF	TGTGCCAGCAGCCCCAGAAATGAGCAGTTCTTC
TRBV7-3	.	TRBJ2-1	.	CASSLTEQFSYNEQFF	TGTGCCAGCAGCTTAACGGAGCAGTTCTCCTACAATGAGCAGTTCTTC
TRBV6-5	.	TRBJ1-4	TRBD1	CASSWTQGANEKLFF	TGTGCCAGCAGTTGGACACAGGGGGCTAATGAAAAACTGTTTTTT
TRBV6-5	many	TRBJ2-7	TRBD1	CASRRDRGLYEQYF	TGTGCCAGTCGCCGGGACAGGGGGCTCTACGAGCAGTACTTC
TRBV10-1	.	TRBJ2-3	TRBD2	CASSQTSGGLKDTQYF	TGCGCCAGCAGTCAGACTAGCGGGGGTCTTAAAGATACGCAGTATTTT
TRBV7-3	.	TRBJ2-1	TRBD1	CASSLEGQGYNEQFF	TGTGCCAGCAGCTTAGAGGGACAGGGGTACAATGAGCAGTTCTTC
TRBV25-1	.	TRBJ1-2	.	CASSVGQDYGYTF	TGTGCCAGCAGTGTGGGCCAGGACTATGGCTACACCTTC
TRBV4-2	.	TRBJ1-2	.	CASSQESDYGYTF	TGTGCCAGCAGCCAAGAGTCCGACTATGGCTACACCTTC
TRBV7-9	.	TRBJ2-3	TRBD2	CASSLGLAGSYTQYF	TGTGCCAGCAGCCTTGGGCTAGCGGGATCGTATACGCAGTATTTT
TRBV7-9	.	TRBJ1-2	.	CASSPNRVGYGYTF	TGTGCCAGCAGCCCAAACAGGGTAGGGTATGGCTACACCTTC
TRBV4-2	many	TRBJ2-1	.	CASSQERDSGNNEQFF	TGTGCCAGCAGCCAAGAGCGGGACTCGGGAAACAATGAGCAGTTCTTC
TRBV11-2	.	TRBJ2-7	.	CASSLDRDRTVGDEQYF	TGTGCCAGCAGCTTAGATCGAGACAGGACCGTCGGAGACGAGCAGTACTTC
TRBV30	once	TRBJ1-1	.	CAWSVQGWEAFF	TGTGCCTGGAGTGTACAGGGCTGGGAAGCTTTCTTT